Below, 21 T cell receptor beta chains from the same sample are listed, as sequenced in a study of blood T cell repertoires in COVID-19 (dated by TCRdb to the early 2020s). Receptor libraries were prepared by the immunoSEQ multiplex PCR assay. This is the immuneACCESS table as TCRdb keeps it, with only in-frame sequences that have V and J called. A part of the clones is gone; compared with another copy, unresolved V genes explain less than half, and the rest is unexplained. The sample includes about 280,000 clones, with approximately 83% observed a single time. About an eighth of the sample rests with the top ten. Material for sequencing was peripheral blood. The receptors derive from a human donor in a cohort sampled during active COVID-19.

The chain joins TRBV29-1 to TRBJ2-3; 11 bases fit TRBD2. CDR3 size: 14 residues. V lost 4 bases, J lost 6 bases, and 6 bases stayed unmatched. The V gene's germline CDR1 is SQVTM and CDR2 ANQGSEA. CDR3 nucleotide sequence: TGCAGCGTTGCAACTAGCGGGAGTCTGGATACGCAGTATTTT. The encoded protein is CSVATSGSLDTQYF.

The chain employs TRBV15 and TRBJ1-2; TRBD1 is a possible D gene (5 bases). The CDR3 is made up of 11 amino acids. V lost 5 bases, J lost 8 bases, and 9 bases lay in between. Germline CDR1 reads LNHNV; CDR2 reads YYDKDF (reference sequence). In nucleotides, the CDR3 is TGTGCCACCAGCCCAGGGTTCGGCTACACCTTC. It translates to CATSPGFGYTF.

The chain has TRBV9 and TRBJ1-4; no definite D call. V was clipped by 7 bases and J by 0 bases, with 10 bases between them. The CDR3 loop spans 14 amino acids. Germline lookup yields CDR1 SGDLS and CDR2 YYNGEE. The CDR3 nucleotides read TGTGCCAGCTCCTATACAGCAACTAATGAAAAACTGTTTTTT. Protein: CASSYTATNEKLFF.

The chain is built from TRBV7-2 and TRBJ2-5; possibly TRBD2 for D (5 bases). The CDR3 runs to 14 residues. The V end lost 4 bases, the J end lost 7 bases, and 16 bases lay between the germline ends. Germline loops: CDR1 SGHTA, CDR2 FQGNSA. Written as DNA, the CDR3 is TGTGCCAGCAGCTCGGAGACTAATCGTGGGACCCAGTACTTC. Protein product: CASSSETNRGTQYF.

This chain uses TRBV3-1 (or the pseudogene TRBV3-2) with TRBJ1-6, with a tentative D call TRBD1 (5 bases). Trimming removed 2 bases from V and 8 bases from J, with 13 bases in between. The CDR3 covers 15 residues. Germline V CDR1 and CDR2: LGHDT, YNNKEL (reference sequence). In DNA, the CDR3 is TGTGCCAGCAGCCAATCCGGGGGTGAGCATTCACCCCTCCACTTT. Encoded protein: CASSQSGGEHSPLHF.

The rearrangement uses TRBV30 and TRBJ2-1; TRBD2 aligns across 11 bases. CDR1 is GTSNPN and CDR2 is SVGIG in the germline V gene (reference sequence). This CDR3 is built from 15 residues. Trimming cost V 3 bases and J 3 bases; bases outside gene matches: 4. CDR3 bases: TGTGCCTGGAGCCTAGGGACTAGCGGCTACAATGAGCAGTTCTTC. Amino acid sequence: CAWSLGTSGYNEQFF.

In nucleotides, the CDR3 is TGTGCCAGCAGGGACAGAGACACCAATGAGCAGTTCTTC. It encodes CASRDRDTNEQFF. The chain is built from TRBV5-4 and TRBJ2-1; D may be TRBD1 (6 bases). The CDR3 sequence is 13 residues long. In germline, CDR1 is SGHNT, CDR2 YYREEE (reference sequence). Trimming shortened V by 5 bases and J by 6 bases, and 12 bases separated the two germline ends.

The rearrangement links TRBV2 to TRBJ1-5, with D tentatively TRBD1 (6 bases). V dropped 8 bases and J dropped 3 bases, with 11 bases sitting between them. This CDR3 is 13 amino acids long. Germline CDR1 SNHLY, CDR2 FYNNEI. The DNA for the CDR3 is TGTGCCAGCTGGGGGCCCAACAATCAGCCCCAGCATTTT. Translation gives CASWGPNNQPQHF.

This clone was counted many times. The V call is TRBV7-9, the J call TRBJ2-2, with 8 bases matching TRBD1. This CDR3 is 16 amino acids long. J lost 4 bases, V lost 6 bases, and 10 bases had no gene match. Looked up from germline, CDR1 is SEHNR and CDR2 is FQNEAQ (reference sequence). CDR3 bases: TGTGCCAGCAGAGAGGTGGGACAGGTATCCACCGGGGAGCTGTTTTTT. As protein: CASREVGQVSTGELFF.

The V gene is TRBV6-2 or TRBV6-3, the J gene TRBJ2-2; D is perhaps TRBD2 (7 bases). Germline V gene data show CDR1 as MNHEY and CDR2 as SVGEGT. This CDR3 is built from 16 residues. The ends were cut back, 0 bases at V and 6 bases at J, with 14 bases in the middle. CDR3: CASSYSGGGGAGELFF. Here the CDR3 DNA reads TGTGCCAGCAGTTACTCTGGAGGGGGAGGGGCCGGGGAGCTGTTTTTT.

The chain uses TRBV28 and TRBJ2-7; unclear D gene. The CDR3 runs to 11 residues. CDR1 MDHEN and CDR2 SYDVKM come from the germline V gene. Deletions cut 5 bases from V and 3 bases from J, with 5 bases between. CDR3 DNA: TGTGCCAGCAGTCTAAACTACGAGCAGTACTTC. Amino acids: CASSLNYEQYF.

This chain joins TRBV27 and TRBJ2-7; TRBD2 matches at 12 bases. V lost 5 bases to trimming and J lost 7 bases; unmatched junction nucleotides: 9. Germline values: CDR1 MNHEY, CDR2 SMNVEV (reference sequence). CDR3 size: 15 residues. CDR3 DNA: TGTGCCAGCAGTCTCCTAGCGGGAGGGGCGGGAGAGCAGTACTTC. It is translated as CASSLLAGGAGEQYF.

On this clone: Different DNA sequences within this sample yield the same CDR3. This sequence joins TRBV15 and TRBJ2-3; 7 bases match TRBD1. The CDR3 consists of 15 residues. CDR1 LNHNV and CDR2 YYDKDF come from the germline V gene (reference sequence). Germline trimming cut 0 bases from V and 3 bases from J; bases unmatched to any gene: 3. The CDR3 region has the DNA TGTGCCACCAGCAGAGAGGCAGGGGGAACAGATACGCAGTATTTT. The encoded protein is CATSREAGGTDTQYF. The entire variable domain, with the rest obtained from reference TRBV15 and TRBJ2-3, is as follows: DAMVIQNPRYQVTQFGKPVTLSCSQTLNHNVMYWYQQKSSQAPKLLFHYYDKDFNNEADTPDNFQSRRPNTSFCFLDIRSPGLGDTAMYLCATSREAGGTDTQYFGPGTRLTVL.

The chain is built from TRBV19 and TRBJ2-5; TRBD2 agrees at 15 bases. Trimming cost V 5 bases and J 4 bases; bases outside gene matches: 2. The CDR3 has 15 amino acids. Germline V gives CDR1 LNHDA, CDR2 SQIVND (reference sequence). For the CDR3, the DNA is TGTGCCAGTAGTCGGACTAGCGGGAGGGCAGAGACCCAGTACTTC. Protein sequence: CASSRTSGRAETQYF.

This chain uses TRBV7-9 with TRBJ2-3; TRBD1 aligns across 10 bases. This CDR3 contains 16 residues. V gave up 5 bases and J gave up 1 base; unmatched junction bases: 6. CDR1 SEHNR and CDR2 FQNEAQ come from the germline V gene (reference sequence). Written as DNA, the CDR3 is TGTGCCAGCAGCAGAATTGGGACAGGGGGCACAGATACGCAGTATTTT. Amino acid sequence: CASSRIGTGGTDTQYF.

This clone was detected a few times. Other DNA sequences in this specimen translate into the identical CDR3. The chain is built from TRBV18 and TRBJ2-3; a possible D gene is TRBD2 (6 bases). Trimming shortened V by 1 base and J by 6 bases, and 8 bases separated the two germline ends. Germline CDR1 KGHSH, CDR2 LQKENI. This CDR3 region has 13 residues. In DNA form, the CDR3 reads TGTGCCAGCTCACCACGTCGGGGGGATACGCAGTATTTT. Translating gives CASSPRRGDTQYF.

The chain is built from TRBV18 and TRBJ2-3, with 8 bases fitting TRBD2. V lost 4 bases, J lost 6 bases, and 12 bases stayed unmatched. Per germline, CDR1 KGHSH and CDR2 LQKENI. The CDR3 covers 16 residues. CDR3 nucleotides: TGTGCCAGCTCACGGGGACTAGGTGATGGTTTGGATACGCAGTATTTT. Its protein is CASSRGLGDGLDTQYF. The full variable domain, rest sourced from reference TRBV18 and TRBJ2-3, is NAGVMQNPRHLVRRRGQEARLRCSPMKGHSHVYWYRQLPEEGLKFMVYLQKENIIDESGMPKERFSAEFPKEGPSILRIQQVVRGDSAAYFCASSRGLGDGLDTQYFGPGTRLTVL.

The chain combines TRBV5-1 with TRBJ2-5, with D possibly TRBD2 on 5 matching bases. This CDR3 region has 12 residues. V gave up 5 bases and J gave up 5 bases, with 10 bases separating them. The germline V gene has CDR1 SGHRS and CDR2 YFSETQ. CDR3: CASRRESETQYF. As DNA, the CDR3 is TGCGCCAGCAGGAGGGAGTCGGAGACCCAGTACTTC.

The chain joins TRBV5-1 to TRBJ2-2; 12 positions agree with TRBD2. In germline, CDR1 is SGHRS, CDR2 YFSETQ. The CDR3 length is 15 residues. V lost 4 bases to trimming and J lost 9 bases; unmatched junction nucleotides: 7. The CDR3, as DNA: TGCGCCAGCAGCCTCATGACTAGCGGGAGTAGGGAGCTGTTTTTT. It codes for CASSLMTSGSRELFF.

This clone was seen only once. The genes are TRBV28 and TRBJ2-7; D ambiguous. The V and J ends lost 3 bases and 0 bases respectively, with 9 bases between them. Germline lookup yields CDR1 MDHEN and CDR2 SYDVKM. The CDR3 length is 14 residues. For the CDR3, the DNA is TGTGCCAGCAGTTTGGGCAGAATCTCCTACGAGCAGTACTTC. This translates into CASSLGRISYEQYF.

This clone was seen a single time. The rearrangement joins TRBV27 to TRBJ2-7, with TRBD2 matching 11 bases. Trimming removed 3 bases from V and 6 bases from J; junction bases left unmatched: 1. This CDR3 has 13 amino acids. Germline loops: CDR1 MNHEY, CDR2 SMNVEV (reference sequence). CDR3 loop: CASSFLAGGEQYF. In DNA form, the CDR3 reads TGTGCCAGCAGTTTCCTAGCGGGGGGCGAGCAGTACTTC.